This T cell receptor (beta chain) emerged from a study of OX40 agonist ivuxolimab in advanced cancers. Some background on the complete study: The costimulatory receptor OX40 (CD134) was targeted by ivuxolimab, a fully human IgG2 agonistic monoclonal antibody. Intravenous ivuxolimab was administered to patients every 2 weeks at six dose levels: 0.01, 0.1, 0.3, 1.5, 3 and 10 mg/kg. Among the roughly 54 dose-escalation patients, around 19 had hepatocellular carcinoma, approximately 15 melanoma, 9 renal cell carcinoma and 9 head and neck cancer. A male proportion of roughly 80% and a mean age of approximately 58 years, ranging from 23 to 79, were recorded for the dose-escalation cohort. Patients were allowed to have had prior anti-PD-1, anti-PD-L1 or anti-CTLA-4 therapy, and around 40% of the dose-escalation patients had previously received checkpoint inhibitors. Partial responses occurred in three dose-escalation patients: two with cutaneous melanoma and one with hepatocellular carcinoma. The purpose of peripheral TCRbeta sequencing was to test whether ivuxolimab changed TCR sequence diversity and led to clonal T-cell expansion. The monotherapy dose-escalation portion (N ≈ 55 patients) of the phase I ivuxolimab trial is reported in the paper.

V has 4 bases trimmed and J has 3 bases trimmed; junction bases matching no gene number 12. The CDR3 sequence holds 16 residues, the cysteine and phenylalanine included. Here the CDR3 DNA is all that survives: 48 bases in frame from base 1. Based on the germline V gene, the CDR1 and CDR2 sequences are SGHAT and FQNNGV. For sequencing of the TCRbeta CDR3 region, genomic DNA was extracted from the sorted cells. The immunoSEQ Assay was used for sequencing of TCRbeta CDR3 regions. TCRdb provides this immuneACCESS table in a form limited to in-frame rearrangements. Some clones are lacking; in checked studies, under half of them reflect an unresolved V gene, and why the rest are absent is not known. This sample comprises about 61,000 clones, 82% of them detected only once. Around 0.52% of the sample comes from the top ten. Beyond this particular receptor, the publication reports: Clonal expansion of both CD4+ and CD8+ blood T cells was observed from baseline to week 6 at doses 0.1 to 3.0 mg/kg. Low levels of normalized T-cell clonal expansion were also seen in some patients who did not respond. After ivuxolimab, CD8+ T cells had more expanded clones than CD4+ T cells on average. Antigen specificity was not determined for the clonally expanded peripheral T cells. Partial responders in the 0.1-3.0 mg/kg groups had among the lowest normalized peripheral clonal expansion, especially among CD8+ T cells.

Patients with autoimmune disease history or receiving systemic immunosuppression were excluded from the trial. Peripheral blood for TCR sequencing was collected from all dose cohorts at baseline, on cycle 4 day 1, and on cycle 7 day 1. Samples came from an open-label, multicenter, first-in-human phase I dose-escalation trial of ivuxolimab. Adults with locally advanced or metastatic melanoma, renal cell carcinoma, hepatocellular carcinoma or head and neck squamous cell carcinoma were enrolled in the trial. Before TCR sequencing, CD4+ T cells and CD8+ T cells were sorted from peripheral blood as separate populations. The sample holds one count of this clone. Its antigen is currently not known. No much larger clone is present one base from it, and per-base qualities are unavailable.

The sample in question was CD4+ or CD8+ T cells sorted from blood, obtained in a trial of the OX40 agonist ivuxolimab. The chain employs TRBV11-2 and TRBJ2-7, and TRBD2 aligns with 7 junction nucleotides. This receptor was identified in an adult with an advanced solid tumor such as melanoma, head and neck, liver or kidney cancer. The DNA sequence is TGTGCCAGCAGCTCAGAACGACTAGCCTTCAGCTACGAGCAGTACTTC. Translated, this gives CASSSERLAFSYEQYF.